This T cell receptor beta chain originates from a study of cytomegalovirus exposure and HLA in healthy donors. Regarding the study as a whole: For most TCR sequences rarity was the rule, although some public TCRs occurred in many donors. It was reported that the classifier diagnosed cytomegalovirus status with high specificity and sensitivity in both the original and validation cohorts. In vitro checks showed that a few CMV-associated chains really do target CMV antigens. Some TCR beta chains (roughly 160 of them) were listed as cytomegalovirus-associated.

Comment on this clone: Its antigen is currently unknown.

Produced via immunoSEQ multiplex PCR; TCRdb's table is partial and in-frame only. The sample yields 100,000 to 120,000 clones, roughly 87% seen once. V lost 5 bases, J lost 3 bases, and 16 bases lay in between. The germline V gene encodes CDR1 PRHDT and CDR2 FYEKMQ (reference sequence). The CDR3 covers 15 residues. This receptor was taken from a woman aged 18-30 years in good health and CMV-seronegative. The source material was PBMCs. The chain couples TRBV13 to TRBJ1-1, with D tentatively TRBD1 (6 bases). CDR3 DNA: TGTGCCAGCAGCAACCAGGGGTGGGAAGACACTGAAGCTTTCTTT. Protein sequence: CASSNQGWEDTEAFF. The whole variable domain, remainder taken from reference TRBV13 and TRBJ1-1, is AAGVIQSPRHLIKEKRETATLKCYPIPRHDTVYWYQQGPGQDPQFLISFYEKMQSDKGSIPDRFSAQQFSDYHSELNMSSLELGDSALYFCASSNQGWEDTEAFFGQGTRLTVV.